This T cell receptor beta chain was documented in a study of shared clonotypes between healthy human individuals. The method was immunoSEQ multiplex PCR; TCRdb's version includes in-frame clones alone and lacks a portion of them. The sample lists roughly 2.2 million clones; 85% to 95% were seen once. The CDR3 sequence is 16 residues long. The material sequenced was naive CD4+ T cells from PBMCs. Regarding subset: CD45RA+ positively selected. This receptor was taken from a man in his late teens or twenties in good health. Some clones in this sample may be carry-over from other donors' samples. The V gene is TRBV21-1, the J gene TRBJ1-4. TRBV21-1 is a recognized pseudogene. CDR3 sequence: CASSTRWDGTVEKLFF. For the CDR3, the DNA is TGTGCCAGCAGCACAAGGTGGGACGGGACGGTTGAGAAACTGTTTTTT.